These T cell receptor beta chains were read from a single sample in a study of shared clonotypes between healthy human individuals. Data came from immunoSEQ multiplex PCR; TCRdb stores just in-frame clones and leaves some out. Counted here are about 1,800,000 clones, over 85% occurring once; the ten biggest clones make up more than 0.95%. Specimen: naive CD8+ T cells sorted from blood. These receptors were obtained from a man between 18 and 35 years old in good health. CDR3s include the opening cysteine and the closing phenylalanine or tryptophan. Each record gives: D gene, clone size, V gene, J gene, CDR3 protein, CDR3 DNA. The D gene is left open where the match is weak. Size is stated for part of the rows, as once, few or many counts, or as a class when the clone is expanded.

TRBD1	once	TRBV27	TRBJ1-1	CASRTGGSQIGAFF	TGTGCCAGCAGGACAGGGGGCTCCCAAATCGGAGCTTTCTTT
-	-	TRBV6-6	TRBJ1-3	CASSRESSGNTIYF	TGTGCCAGCAGTCGCGAATCCTCTGGAAACACCATATATTTT
-	-	TRBV27	TRBJ2-7	CASSFRTSHEQYF	TGTGCCAGCAGTTTCCGCACGTCCCACGAGCAGTACTTC
-	-	TRBV4-3	TRBJ1-1	CASSQVGRIMNTEAFF	TGCGCCAGCAGCCAAGTAGGACGGATAATGAACACTGAAGCTTTCTTT
TRBD2	-	TRBV10-3	TRBJ2-1	CAISGTSAYNEQFF	TGTGCCATCAGTGGGACTAGCGCGTACAATGAGCAGTTCTTC
TRBD1	-	TRBV11-2	TRBJ1-6	CASRPWTGGDSPLHF	TGTGCCAGCAGGCCGTGGACAGGGGGGGATTCACCCCTCCACTTT
-	-	TRBV6-1	TRBJ2-1	CASSEALRGTTYNEQFF	TGTGCCAGCAGTGAAGCGCTTCGGGGGACAACCTACAATGAGCAGTTCTTC
TRBD1	-	TRBV9	TRBJ1-2	CASSLGQGANYGYTF	TGTGCCAGCAGCTTGGGACAGGGAGCTAACTATGGCTACACCTTC
-	-	TRBV7-9	TRBJ2-3	CASSSRTDTQYF	TGTGCCAGCAGCTCGCGAACAGATACGCAGTATTTT
TRBD2	medium-sized	TRBV9	TRBJ2-5	CASSASLAGGETQYF	TGTGCCAGCAGCGCTTCGCTAGCGGGGGGAGAGACCCAGTACTTC
TRBD1	-	TRBV4-3	TRBJ2-7	CASSQARGTGNEQYF	TGCGCCAGCAGCCAAGCTAGGGGGACAGGGAACGAGCAGTACTTC
-	-	TRBV28	TRBJ1-6	CASSFSDGNSPLHF	TGTGCCAGCAGTTTCTCTGACGGTAATTCACCCCTCCACTTT
TRBD2	-	TRBV28	TRBJ2-3	CASSSLAGARTDTQYF	TGTGCCAGCAGTTCACTAGCGGGGGCTCGCACAGATACGCAGTATTTT
-	few	TRBV7-6	TRBJ1-6	CASSLASSYNSPLHF	TGTGCCAGCAGCTTAGCGAGCTCCTATAATTCACCCCTCCACTTT
-	-	TRBV19	TRBJ1-1	CASKQGGNTEAFF	TGTGCCAGTAAGCAGGGAGGTAACACTGAAGCTTTCTTT
-	-	TRBV27	TRBJ2-7	CASSLSNHHPPEQYF	TGTGCCAGCAGTTTATCGAATCACCACCCACCCGAGCAGTACTTC
-	-	TRBV28	TRBJ1-1	CASSLVPGVGRGNTEAFF	TGTGCCAGCAGTTTAGTCCCGGGAGTAGGCCGGGGTAACACTGAAGCTTTCTTT